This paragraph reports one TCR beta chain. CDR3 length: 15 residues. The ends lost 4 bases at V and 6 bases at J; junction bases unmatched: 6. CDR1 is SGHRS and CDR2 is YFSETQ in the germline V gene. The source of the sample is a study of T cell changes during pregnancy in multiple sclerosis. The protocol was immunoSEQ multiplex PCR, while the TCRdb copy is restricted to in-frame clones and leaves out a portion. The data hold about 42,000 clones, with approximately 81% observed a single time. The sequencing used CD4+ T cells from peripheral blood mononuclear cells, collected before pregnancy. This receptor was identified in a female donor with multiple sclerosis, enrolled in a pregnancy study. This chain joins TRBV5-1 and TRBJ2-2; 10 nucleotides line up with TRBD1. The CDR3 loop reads CASSPGTGVAGELFF. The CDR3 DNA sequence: TGCGCCAGCAGCCCAGGGACAGGGGTGGCCGGGGAGCTGTTTTTT.